What follows is one T cell receptor (beta chain) and its context. There is no known antigen for this receptor. Per-base quality was not reported, and no clone a single base away is much larger than it. Reading from cysteine to phenylalanine, the CDR3 counts 18 amino acids. Only the CDR3 portion is preserved as DNA: 54 bases, with reading frame beginning at the first base. The cohort was made up of around 720 healthy bone marrow donors. At the time of sampling, every cohort member was nominally healthy, though immune exposures that went unrecorded were likely present. The donor was CMV seronegative and was included in the group of 352 seronegative cohort members. A peripheral blood sample was collected from each donor, and TCR beta sequencing was performed on peripheral blood mononuclear cells. The Qiagen DNeasy Blood Extraction Kit was used to extract genomic DNA from the blood cell samples. Libraries were prepared through the immunoSEQ multiplex PCR assay. A mixture of 60 forward primers for TCR Vbeta segments and 13 reverse primers for TCR Jbeta segments was used in the multiplex PCR. The CDR3 region of rearranged TCR beta genes was amplified from genomic DNA with a multiplex PCR assay. Amplified TCR beta libraries were sequenced as 87-base-pair reads on the Illumina HiSeq System. Per the original workflow: A later analysis counted approximately 76 million unique TCR beta chains across the 550 to 750 repertoires, and roughly 9.9 million of these chains were shared by at least two donors. Raw reads were error-corrected and collapsed into unique sequences by a nearest-neighbor algorithm in which closely related sequences were merged to remove PCR and sequencing errors. CDR3 sequences were aligned to IMGT reference sequences to assign V, D and J gene segments. For a sequence to be retained, a match of at least six nucleotides to both a V gene segment and a J gene segment was required. Rearrangements were classified as productive when the CDR3 lacked stop codons and remained in frame with V and J, and all other rearrangements were classified as non-productive. CDR3 was defined by IMGT convention, running from the second conserved V-encoded cysteine to the conserved J-encoded phenylalanine. The earlier analysis of roughly 590 of the donors excluded sequences that lacked an unambiguous match to a single V gene segment. An earlier analysis of about 590 of the donors classified V segments as functional when productive rearrangements were above 56.7% and as segregating when the standard deviation between donors was above 5%. A statistical classification framework was developed to diagnose cytomegalovirus status using the catalog of TCR beta chain sequences. V and J gene assignment, in a later analysis, came from comparing TCR nucleotide sequences with IMGT/GENE-DB human TR gene sequences. The TCRdist pipeline was used in a later analysis to assign CDR3 sequences and most-parsimonious VDJ recombination scenarios. In a later analysis, each TCR beta chain was defined by its CDR3 amino acid sequence together with its V-gene family, and reads lacking a unique V-gene family were excluded. A later analysis removed several hundred highly shared, low-generation-probability nucleotide sequences to deal with suspected cross-contamination and a sequencing artifact. A later analysis calculated a clonal expansion index for each public chain from normalized within-repertoire ranks of inferred template counts. In a later analysis, generation probabilities were computed with a VDJ recombination model fitted to out-of-frame rearrangements, and the resulting probabilities were checked against IGoR. In a later analysis, hypergeometric tests were used to score TCR-TCR, TCR-HLA and TCR-CMV co-occurrence, with a repertoire-size bias correction applied to TCR pairs. To estimate false discovery rates, a later analysis permuted the HLA or CMV assignments 20 times. In a later analysis, co-occurring TCRs were grouped using DBSCAN, with TCRdist sequence similarity added in when clustering inside HLA-allele-positive subsets. Repertoires with fewer than 30,000 or more than 120,000 public chains, plus five repertoires with anomalous nucleotide sharing, were excluded from co-occurrence clustering. TCRdb carries this immuneACCESS record with in-frame sequences only. Its versions omit some clonotypes, under half of them owing to an unresolved V gene in the studies checked, with the rest unexplained. That table furnishes V, J and clone size, whereas the DNA furnished D and trimming. This sample lists fewer than 85,000 clones; 78% were detected once. The ten top clones hold 3.4% of the sample.

This entry is derived from a study of cytomegalovirus exposure and HLA in healthy donors (TCRdb year 2017). The study in broad terms: An earlier analysis of under 600 of the donors reported roughly 270 Gb of sequence data and 117 million unique TCR beta sequences from about 200 million T cells. About 330 gigabases of sequencing data and tens of millions of unique TCR sequences made up an early release that covered 500 to 700 HLA-typed donors. Among the roughly 400 genotyped donors, around 81% belonged to the genetic ancestry cluster associated with self-reported Caucasian donors. The aim of the study was to test whether cataloging public T cell receptors could identify signatures of past pathogen exposure. The study used immunosequencing to profile the T cell repertoires of some 600 subjects and linked those repertoires to cytomegalovirus serostatus. A separate validation cohort of 100 to 150 different subjects was used in addition to the roughly 620-subject first cohort. To predict cytomegalovirus infection status, the study combined high-throughput TCR immunosequencing, statistical association of individual TCRs with disease status, and machine learning. In a later analysis, previously published TCR beta repertoires from more than 500 donors were re-analyzed and high-resolution HLA genotyping was added so that TCR occurrence patterns could be studied. The later analysis used no new phenotypic data to find candidate immune exposures, relying instead on TCR beta sequences and their occurrence across donors. An earlier analysis of nearly 600 of the donors applied high-throughput TCR beta sequencing to assess whether each TCR beta V gene segment acted as functional or pseudogenic. Donor age, sex, ethnicity and CMV serostatus were collected together with the repertoire data. In a later genetic analysis, genome-wide SNP genotypes for about 55% of the 666 donors were used, and that subset was treated as a discovery cohort. All discovery cohort repertoires had been generated using a single sequencing platform. HLA typing covered class I and class II loci at four-digit resolution. Typing coverage varied by locus: about 620-630 donors for A, B, C, DRB1 and DQB1; approximately 520 for DQA1; 600 to 610 for DPA1; approximately 470 for DPB1. Because of strong linkage in the cohort, five DR-DQ haplotypes were treated as single units for association and clustering. Across 398 genotyped donors of the cohort, an average of roughly 250,000 unique TCR beta nucleotide sequences per donor were sequenced, and around 19% of those sequences were non-productive.

Broader findings and caveats from the paper: Compared with equally common non-associated chains, HLA-associated TCR beta chains in a later analysis were more clonally expanded and had lower generation probabilities. A cluster of highly shared sequence variants was judged likely to represent a technical artifact of the sequencing pipeline. The only immune exposure information available for the cohort was CMV serostatus. Assigning TCR associations to individual alleles was difficult when HLA alleles, especially DR and DQ, strongly co-occurred. A further reported finding was that TCR beta sequences accurately predicted the HLA-A and HLA-B alleles for most subjects in the first cohort. Compared with the roughly 670-donor mean, donors in an Asian-associated ancestry cluster had fewer N-insertions in productive TCRs, according to a later genetic analysis. This cohort had only TCR beta chains sequenced, and the lack of alpha or paired-chain data limited which features could be detected. According to the authors, the approach could potentially be generalized to other disease states and immunological phenotypes. According to a later analysis, TCR association rates differed among HLA loci, with DRB1 alleles showing the most associated TCRs and HLA-C alleles showing the fewest. Linkage disequilibrium might explain the correlated functional status among segregating V segments, but an unknown experimental factor could not be ruled out. Some IMGT-functional V segments, including TRBV6-2 and TRBV6-3, could not be told apart with the 87-base-pair reads, so those segments were excluded. Most TCR sequences were observed very rarely across donors, whereas some public TCRs were present in many individuals. In an earlier analysis of around 500 of the donors, most TCR beta V segments appeared in productive rearrangements about 87% or about 30% of the time, broadly matching IMGT annotations. Specific HLA alleles were associated with 15,000 to 20,000 TCR beta sequences at a false discovery rate of 0.05 in a later analysis. In both the original and validation cohorts, the classifier was reported to diagnose cytomegalovirus status with high specificity and sensitivity. In vitro tests confirmed that a few of the cytomegalovirus-associated TCR beta chains recognize cytomegalovirus antigens. Roughly uniform sequencing depth across donors was assumed in presence/absence analyses, although this assumption may not hold. Most CMV-associated TCR beta chains appeared to be HLA-restricted in a later analysis, and the HLA associations seemed to be driven largely by CMV exposure. HLA typing was unavailable for some donors at each locus, so association tests used only the typed subset. According to a later analysis, parvovirus B19, influenza, CMV and Epstein-Barr virus appeared linked to several top co-occurrence clusters. A later genetic analysis associated a missense DCLRE1C variant with V-gene and J-gene trimming of TCR beta chains, and an independent cohort replicated the association. The study listed 150 to 200 TCR beta chains as associated with cytomegalovirus. Because counts were too low, 15 to 20 rarely observed V segments, including chromosome 9 orphons, were left out of the earlier analysis of approximately 500 of the donors.

The TCR was taken from a man aged 40-50 years in good health and CMV-seronegative. Input material: PBMCs. The chain joins TRBV12-2 to TRBJ1-3; the table's D gene call, TRBD1, was not cross checked with the DNA. TRBV12-2 is shown as a pseudogene. The CDR3 region: CASRLVRSTGTGRSTIYF. The nucleotide sequence reads TGTGCAAGTCGCTTAGTCCGATCAACCGGGACAGGGAGATCCACCATATATTTT.